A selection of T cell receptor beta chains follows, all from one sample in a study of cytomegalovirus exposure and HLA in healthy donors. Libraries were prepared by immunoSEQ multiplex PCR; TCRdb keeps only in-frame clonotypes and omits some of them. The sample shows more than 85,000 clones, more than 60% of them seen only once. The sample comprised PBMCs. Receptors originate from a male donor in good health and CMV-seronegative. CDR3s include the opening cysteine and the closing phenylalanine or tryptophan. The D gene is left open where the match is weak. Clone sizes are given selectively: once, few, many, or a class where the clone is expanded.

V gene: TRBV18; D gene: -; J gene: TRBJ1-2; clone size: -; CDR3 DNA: TGTGCCAGCTCACCTAGGTCTGAGGATGGCTACACCTTC; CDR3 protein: CASSPRSEDGYTF
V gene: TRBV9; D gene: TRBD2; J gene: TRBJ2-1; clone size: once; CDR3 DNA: TGTGCCAGCAGCGTGGAGGTAGCGGGAGGGCCAAATGAGCAGTTCTTC; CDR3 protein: CASSVEVAGGPNEQFF
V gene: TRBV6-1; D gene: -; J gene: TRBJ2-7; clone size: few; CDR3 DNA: TGTGCCAGCAGTGAAACGTCAGGTGCCTACGAGCAGTACTTC; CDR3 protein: CASSETSGAYEQYF
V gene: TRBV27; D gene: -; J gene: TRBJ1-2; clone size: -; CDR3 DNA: TGTGCCAGCAGCGGGGTCGACTCCATCTATGGCTACACCTTC; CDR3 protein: CASSGVDSIYGYTF
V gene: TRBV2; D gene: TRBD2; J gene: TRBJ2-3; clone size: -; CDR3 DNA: TGTGCCAGCACAGGGGGACTAGCTAGCACAGATACGCAGTATTTT; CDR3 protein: CASTGGLASTDTQYF
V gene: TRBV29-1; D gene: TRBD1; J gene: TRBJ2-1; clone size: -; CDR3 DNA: TGCAGCGGGAGTACGGGACAGGGGGCGTACAATGAGCAGTTCTTC; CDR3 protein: CSGSTGQGAYNEQFF
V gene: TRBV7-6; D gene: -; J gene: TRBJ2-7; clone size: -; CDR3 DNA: TGTGCCAGCAGTCTGTCGGAGATCTACGAGCAGTACTTC; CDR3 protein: CASSLSEIYEQYF
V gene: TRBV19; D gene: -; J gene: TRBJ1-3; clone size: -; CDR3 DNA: TGTGCCATCGGGGGGATTGGAAACACCATATATTTT; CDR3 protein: CAIGGIGNTIYF
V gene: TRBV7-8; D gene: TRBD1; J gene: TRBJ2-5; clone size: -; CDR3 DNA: TGTGCCAGCAGCGGAGGGACAGGGTTTGTCGGGGAGACCCAGTACTTC; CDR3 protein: CASSGGTGFVGETQYF
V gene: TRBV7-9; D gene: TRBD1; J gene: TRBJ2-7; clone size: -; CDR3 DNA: TGTGCCAGCGGGCGGGACAGGGCTCCCGAGCAGTACTTC; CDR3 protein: CASGRDRAPEQYF
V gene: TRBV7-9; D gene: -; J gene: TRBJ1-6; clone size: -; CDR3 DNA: TGTGCCAGCAGCTTAGAAGCCTCACCCCTCCACTTT; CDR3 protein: CASSLEASPLHF
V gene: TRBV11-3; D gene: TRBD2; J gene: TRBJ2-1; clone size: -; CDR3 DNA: TGTGCCAGCAGCCCAGGACTAGCGGTTAATGAGCAGTTCTTC; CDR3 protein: CASSPGLAVNEQFF
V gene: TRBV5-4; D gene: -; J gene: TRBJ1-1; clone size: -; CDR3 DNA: TGTGCCAGCAGCCGAACAGACAGTCTGAACACTGAAGCTTTCTTT; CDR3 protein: CASSRTDSLNTEAFF
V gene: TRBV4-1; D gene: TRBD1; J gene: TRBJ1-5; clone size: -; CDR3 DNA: TGCGCCAGCAGCCAATCCGGGACAGGGAATCAGCCCCAGCATTTT; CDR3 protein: CASSQSGTGNQPQHF
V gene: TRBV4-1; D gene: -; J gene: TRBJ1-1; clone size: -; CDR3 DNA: TGCGCCAGCAGCATTCGACCCAGGAAGGACACTGAAGCTTTCTTT; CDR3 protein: CASSIRPRKDTEAFF
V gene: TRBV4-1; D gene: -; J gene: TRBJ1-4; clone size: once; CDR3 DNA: TGCGCCAGCAGCCAAGAGAGCTCGGGTGAAAAACTGTTTTTT; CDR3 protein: CASSQESSGEKLFF
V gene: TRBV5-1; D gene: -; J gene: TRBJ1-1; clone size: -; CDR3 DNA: TGCGCCAGCAGCTTGAGTCGGGGGACTGAAGCTTTCTTT; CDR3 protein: CASSLSRGTEAFF
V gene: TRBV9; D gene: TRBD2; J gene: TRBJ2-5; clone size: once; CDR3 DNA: TGTGCCAGCAGCGCCAGAGCGGGAGGGCCTGGGGAGACCCAGTACTTC; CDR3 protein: CASSARAGGPGETQYF